The 28 T cell receptor beta chains below all came from one sample that was sequenced in a study of blood T cell repertoires in COVID-19 (dated by TCRdb to 2020 to 2022). Libraries were constructed by the immunoSEQ multiplex PCR assay. TCRdb stores this immuneACCESS table with in-frame sequences only. Part of the clones is absent; in the studies checked, under half of the shortfall reflects unresolved V genes, and no reason is known for the rest. The sample includes roughly 350,000 clones, with 88% observed a single time. In total, the top ten clones hold around 6.6% of the sample. Specimen: peripheral blood. The receptors originated from a woman in her 70s with COVID-19, enrolled during active disease.

This clone was seen just once. In DNA form, the CDR3 reads TGTGCCAGCAGCCAAACTAAAACGAGTGCCAGGAGGGAGACCCAGTACTTC. Translation: CASSQTKTSARRETQYF. V is TRBV27 and J is TRBJ2-5; the D gene is possibly TRBD2 (5 bases). Deletions cut 6 bases from V and 5 bases from J, with 25 bases between. This CDR3 spans 17 amino acids. Germline V gene sequence: CDR1 MNHEY, CDR2 SMNVEV (reference sequence).

The chain couples TRBV19 to TRBJ1-1; D is unresolved. This CDR3 has 12 residues. With 6 bases removed from V and 4 bases from J, the gap between germline ends came to 9 bases. The germline V gene has CDR1 LNHDA and CDR2 SQIVND (reference sequence). In nucleotides, the CDR3 is TGTGCCAGTAGCGGGTGGAGCACTGAAGCTTTCTTT. Translated: CASSGWSTEAFF.

The rearrangement links TRBV7-3 to TRBJ1-1; D remains ambiguous. Germline loops: CDR1 SGHTA, CDR2 FQGTGA. Trimming pared 5 bases from V and 1 base from J, leaving 11 bases between. This CDR3 is built from 14 residues. CDR3: CASSATGWNTEAFF. The CDR3 nucleotides are TGTGCCAGCAGCGCCACGGGGTGGAACACTGAAGCTTTCTTT.

Only one count was recorded for this clone. The rearrangement uses TRBV29-1 and TRBJ1-1, with unresolved D. From germline, CDR1 is SQVTM and CDR2 ANQGSEA. V was clipped by 3 bases and J by 0 bases, with 5 bases between them. The CDR3 has 12 residues. Here the CDR3 DNA reads TGCAGCGTTGATCCCATGAACACTGAAGCTTTCTTT. This translates into CSVDPMNTEAFF.

The chain carries TRBV23-1 and TRBJ2-3; a weak D match, TRBD1 (5 bases). TRBV23-1 is noted as an ORF with a role that remains uncertain. V dropped 8 bases and J dropped 2 bases, with 8 bases sitting between them. CDR3 size: 12 residues. CDR3 sequence reads: CASPQVTDTQYF. The CDR3 DNA is TGCGCCAGCCCACAGGTCACAGATACGCAGTATTTT.

The chain carries TRBV7-8 and TRBJ2-2, with TRBD1 identical over 12 bases. V lost 1 base and J lost 0; bases outside the gene matches: 3. CDR3 length: 18 residues. Germline loops: CDR1 SGHVS, CDR2 FQNEAQ. The CDR3 protein is CASSLDGTGGANTGELFF. DNA of the CDR3: TGTGCCAGCAGCTTAGATGGGACAGGGGGCGCGAACACCGGGGAGCTGTTTTTT.

This clone was observed a handful of times. The V gene is TRBV13, the J gene TRBJ2-7; D perhaps matches TRBD1 (6 bases). Deletions cut 2 bases from V and 2 bases from J, with 7 bases between. In germline, CDR1 is PRHDT, CDR2 FYEKMQ (reference sequence). There are 13 residues in the CDR3. The CDR3 reads CASSLTGTYEQYF. DNA of the CDR3: TGTGCCAGCAGCTTAACAGGGACCTACGAGCAGTACTTC.

Points on this clone: This CDR3 is also generated by other DNA sequences in the sample. The chain employs TRBV28 and TRBJ1-1, with TRBD1 as a possible D gene (6 bases). The CDR3 has 13 residues. V shed 2 bases and J shed 4 bases, with 8 bases lying between them. The V gene's germline CDR1 is MDHEN and CDR2 SYDVKM. The CDR3 DNA sequence: TGTGCCAGCAGTTTAAGGGGGGGCACTGAAGCTTTCTTT. Its translation is CASSLRGGTEAFF.

The rearrangement joins TRBV10-2 to TRBJ2-7, with D hard to call. This CDR3 is 16 amino acids long. Germline lookup yields CDR1 WSHSY and CDR2 SAAADI. V was shortened by 4 bases and J by 0 bases, with 16 bases between the two germline ends. The CDR3 nucleotides are TGCGCCAGCAGTGGACAAGTGGGTCTTAGCTCCTACGAGCAGTACTTC. Encoded protein: CASSGQVGLSSYEQYF.

The chain couples TRBV12-5 to TRBJ1-5; a weak D match, TRBD1 (5 bases). Deletions cut 0 bases from V and 0 bases from J, with 18 bases between. The V gene's germline CDR1 is LGHNT and CDR2 FRNRAP. The CDR3 totals 19 residues. CDR3 sequence reads: CASGLVGGTDFYSNQPQHF. CDR3 in DNA: TGTGCTAGTGGTTTGGTCGGGGGGACCGACTTTTATAGCAATCAGCCCCAGCATTTT.

The chain has TRBV9 and TRBJ2-7; 8 bases are a match to TRBD1. CDR3 length: 15 residues. Per germline, CDR1 SGDLS and CDR2 YYNGEE. After removal of 8 bases from V and 3 bases from J, the junction contained 13 bases not matched to a gene. CDR3 protein: CARQGVEGGIYEQYF. CDR3 in DNA: TGTGCCAGACAGGGGGTTGAGGGAGGCATCTACGAGCAGTACTTC. Variable domain in full (rest from reference TRBV9 and TRBJ2-7): DSGVTQTPKHLITATGQRVTLRCSPRSGDLSVYWYQQSLDQGLQFLIQYYNGEERAKGNILERFSAQQFPDLHSELNLSSLELGDSALYFCARQGVEGGIYEQYFGPGTRLTVT.

The rearrangement joins TRBV11-2 to TRBJ1-2; 7 bases align to TRBD1. V shed 4 bases, J shed 3 bases, and the junction held 11 bases outside the gene matches. Germline CDR1 and CDR2: SGHAT and FQNNGV. The CDR3 covers 16 residues. The DNA for the CDR3 is TGTGCCAGCAGCTCGTACAGGGGCCCAAAAGACTATGGCTACACCTTC. Its protein product is CASSSYRGPKDYGYTF.

The V and J genes are TRBV19 and TRBJ2-1; 9 nucleotides agree with TRBD2. The length of the CDR3 is 14 residues. Germline trimming cut 10 bases from V and 12 bases from J; bases unmatched to any gene: 16. The germline V gene has CDR1 LNHDA and CDR2 SQIVND (reference sequence). CDR3 nucleotide sequence: TGTGCCACCGGAGCGGGGGGCGGGACCTCTGCGCAGTTCTTC. This sequence encodes CATGAGGGTSAQFF.

This clone was detected only a few times. The J gene is TRBJ1-2, the V gene TRBV18; 7 bases line up with TRBD1. The CDR3 extends over 14 amino acids. Unmatched junction bases numbered 5, after V lost 2 bases and J lost 5 bases. The V gene's germline CDR1 is KGHSH and CDR2 LQKENI. CDR3 sequence (DNA): TGTGCCAGCTCACCAGACAGGGCCTTATATGGCTACACCTTC. This gives the protein CASSPDRALYGYTF.

This chain connects TRBV10-3 to TRBJ1-6, with D tentatively TRBD1 (5 bases). Looked up from germline, CDR1 is ENHRY and CDR2 is SYGVKD. V was trimmed by 2 bases and J by 7 bases, leaving 15 bases between them. This CDR3 contains 16 residues. The CDR3 DNA reads as TGTGCCATCAGTGAGGAGCAACAGGCGGGGAATTCACCCCTCCACTTT. Protein sequence: CAISEEQQAGNSPLHF.

This clone was picked up one time. The chain employs TRBV27 and TRBJ1-1; weak D call: TRBD1 (5 bases). Germline V gene sequence: CDR1 MNHEY, CDR2 SMNVEV (reference sequence). This CDR3 region has 14 residues. V shed 3 bases and J shed 1 base, with 9 bases lying between them. The CDR3 DNA is TGTGCCAGCAGTTTGGTCAGGGCGAACACTGAAGCTTTCTTT. It is translated as CASSLVRANTEAFF.

J is TRBJ2-7 and V is TRBV7-9; 11 bases match TRBD2. Germline assignment: CDR1 SEHNR and CDR2 FQNEAQ (reference sequence). V dropped 4 bases and J dropped 1; count of bases not matched to a gene: 3. The CDR3 sequence is 15 residues long. The chain's CDR3 is CASSSRTSGSYEQYF. The CDR3, as DNA: TGTGCCAGCAGCTCTAGGACTAGCGGGTCCTACGAGCAGTACTTC.

V usage is TRBV4-3 and J usage is TRBJ2-2; 8 bases match TRBD1. With V trimmed by 0 bases and J by 7 bases, 4 bases remained unmatched. Germline loops: CDR1 LGHNA, CDR2 YSLEER. This CDR3 is 15 amino acids long. In DNA form, the CDR3 reads TGCGCCAGCAGCCAAGAGGACAGGGTTGACGGGGAGCTGTTTTTT. It codes for CASSQEDRVDGELFF.

Written as DNA, the CDR3 is TGTGCCAGCATGTCGGGGGGGTACTCGGGCGAGCAGTACTTC. Its translation is CASMSGGYSGEQYF. The chain carries TRBV28 and TRBJ2-7; the match to TRBD2 covers 8 bases. Per the germline V gene, CDR1 is MDHEN and CDR2 is SYDVKM. Germline trimming cut 7 bases from V and 6 bases from J; bases unmatched to any gene: 11. The CDR3 length is 14 residues.

The CDR3 loop reads CASTMWGVYEKLFF. The CDR3 region has the DNA TGTGCCAGCACCATGTGGGGGGTTTACGAAAAACTGTTTTTT. This chain links TRBV5-6 with TRBJ1-4, with a tentative D call TRBD1 (5 bases). Germline CDR1 is SGHDT and CDR2 is YYEEEE. The CDR3 extends over 14 amino acids. Trimming removed 6 bases at V and 8 bases at J, with 17 bases between.

In DNA, the CDR3 is TGTGCCAGTAGTTGGACAGGGGAAACCGGAAACACCATATATTTT. This encodes CASSWTGETGNTIYF. This chain uses TRBV19 with TRBJ1-3; 9 nucleotides match TRBD1. The V and J ends lost 5 bases and 4 bases, in that order; junction bases with no gene match: 6. The CDR3 spans 15 residues. Per germline, CDR1 LNHDA and CDR2 SQIVND (reference sequence).

The chain joins TRBV2 to TRBJ1-1; TRBD1 might be the D (6 bases). The length of the CDR3 is 13 residues. The V end was cut by 8 bases, the J end by 4 bases, with 14 bases between. Germline V gene lookup returns CDR1 SNHLY and CDR2 FYNNEI. CDR3 protein: CASSLTGFTEAFF. CDR3 in DNA: TGTGCCAGCTCACTTACAGGGTTCACTGAAGCTTTCTTT.

The genes are TRBV2 and TRBJ1-5; 7 positions match TRBD1. V trimming: 6 bases; J trimming: 1 base; junction bases outside the gene matches: 9. The germline gives CDR1 SNHLY, CDR2 FYNNEI. The CDR3 contains 16 residues. Written as DNA, the CDR3 is TGTGCCAGCAGCTTTACAGGGGCGCTAAGCAATCAGCCCCAGCATTTT. This gives the protein CASSFTGALSNQPQHF.

The V gene is TRBV4-1, the J gene TRBJ2-3; D might be TRBD2 (5 bases). CDR1 and CDR2 from the germline V gene are MGHRA and YSYEKL. Trimming left V 2 bases short and J 1 base short, with 10 bases between. This CDR3 comprises 15 residues. For the CDR3, the DNA is TGCGCCAGCAGCCAAAGTAGCGTCGGCACAGATACGCAGTATTTT. It encodes CASSQSSVGTDTQYF.

The rearrangement links TRBV2 to TRBJ1-2; D is possibly TRBD1 (5 bases). The germline gives CDR1 SNHLY, CDR2 FYNNEI. V lost 8 bases and J 6 bases, leaving 16 bases between the germline ends. The CDR3 totals 13 residues. CDR3 sequence: CASLRRGLDGYTF. CDR3 bases: TGTGCCAGCCTTCGGAGGGGCTTAGATGGCTACACCTTC.

The chain links TRBV15 to TRBJ1-2; 7 nucleotides align to TRBD1. This CDR3 region has 17 residues. The ends lost 3 bases at V and 4 bases at J; junction bases unmatched: 14. The germline gives CDR1 LNHNV, CDR2 YYDKDF (reference sequence). In DNA, the CDR3 is TGTGCCACCAGCAGGAGCACGACAGGGTTCGGTATCTATGGCTACACCTTC. It yields the protein CATSRSTTGFGIYGYTF.

The genes are TRBV19 and TRBJ1-5, with D possibly TRBD1 on 6 matching bases. CDR3 length equals 18 residues. Trimming removed 4 bases at V and 3 bases at J, with 22 bases between. From germline, CDR1 is LNHDA and CDR2 SQIVND (reference sequence). The CDR3 sequence: CASSTESGTPTFNQPQHF. As DNA, the CDR3 is TGTGCCAGTAGTACCGAATCCGGGACACCGACATTCAATCAGCCCCAGCATTTT.

V and J are TRBV5-1 and TRBJ2-3, with D hard to call. The germline gives CDR1 SGHRS, CDR2 YFSETQ. Trimming shortened V by 0 bases and J by 5 bases, and 4 bases separated the two germline ends. The CDR3 is 12 residues long. The CDR3 loop reads CASSLGVDTQYF. CDR3 nucleotides: TGCGCCAGCAGCTTGGGAGTAGATACGCAGTATTTT.